One sample yielded the 2 T cell receptor beta chains listed below, sequenced in a study of T cells in Graves' hyperthyroidism and ophthalmopathy. Amplified TCR beta CDR3 regions came from RNA transcripts. RT-PCR in the first round (using the HTBI primer set) targeted the TCR CDR3. TCRdb analysed the multiplex PCR reads with MiXCR anew, one entry per CDR3 protein. The data contain more than 500,000 distinct CDR3 sequences, roughly 16% of them singletons. Sequences were obtained from blood. The source is a woman in her twenties or thirties with Graves' hyperthyroidism.

This rearrangement joins TRBV7-2 to TRBJ1-3; D remains ambiguous. The CDR3 consists of 17 residues. V lost 1 base and J lost 2, with 15 bases in between. From germline, CDR1 is SGHTA and CDR2 FQGNSA. The CDR3 spells CASSLGDASSPGNTIYF. The CDR3, as DNA: TGTGCCAGCAGCTTAGGAGACGCCTCGAGCCCTGGAAACACCATATATTTT.

The V gene is TRBV29-1, the J gene TRBJ2-1; TRBD1 agrees at 9 bases. Germline V gene lookup returns CDR1 SQVTM and CDR2 ANQGSEA. The CDR3 loop spans 15 amino acids. Trimming at V came to 4 bases and at J to 2 bases, leaving 6 bases not matched to a gene. CDR3 amino acids: CSVVGRDRAYNEQFF. CDR3 nucleotides: TGCAGCGTTGTGGGGCGGGACAGGGCCTACAATGAGCAGTTCTTC.